These 7 T cell receptor beta chains were sequenced from one sample in a study of blood T cell repertoires in COVID-19. The assay was immunoSEQ multiplex PCR, and TCRdb's table has in-frame clones only and misses some. This table has hundreds of thousands of clones, roughly 87% appearing once. The sequenced material came from PBMCs or T cells enriched from blood (not recorded which). These receptors came from a woman between 18 and 29 years old who had recovered from COVID-19.

The V gene is TRBV6-2 or TRBV6-3, the J gene TRBJ1-5, with TRBD1 as a possible D gene (6 bases). The CDR3 runs to 15 residues. The V and J ends lost 6 bases and 0 bases respectively, with 12 bases between them. Germline V CDR1 and CDR2: MNHEY, SVGEGT. CDR3 in DNA: TGTGCCAGCAGCGGGACACCCCCTAGCAATCAGCCCCAGCATTTT. Protein: CASSGTPPSNQPQHF.

The chain joins TRBV4-3 to TRBJ1-1, with D perhaps TRBD1 (5 bases). The germline gives CDR1 LGHNA, CDR2 YSLEER. Trimming took 0 bases from V and 3 from J, leaving 14 bases between them. CDR3 length equals 16 residues. In DNA, the CDR3 is TGCGCCAGCAGCCAAGATTTAGGGGAAGGAGACACTGAAGCTTTCTTT. This sequence encodes CASSQDLGEGDTEAFF.

The gene calls are TRBV5-4 and TRBJ2-1; weak D call: TRBD2 (5 bases). V was shortened by 5 bases and J by 6 bases, with 9 bases between the two germline ends. The CDR3 spans 12 residues. Germline values: CDR1 SGHNT, CDR2 YYREEE (reference sequence). The DNA for the CDR3 is TGTGCCAGCAGTAAGGACTCCAATGAGCAGTTCTTC. This sequence encodes CASSKDSNEQFF.

The chain has TRBV18 and TRBJ2-7; D is perhaps TRBD1 (5 bases). V lost 4 bases and J lost 2, with 9 bases in between. CDR1 is KGHSH and CDR2 is LQKENI in the germline V gene. The CDR3 sequence is 13 residues long. The CDR3 is CASSQGWAYEQYF. The DNA of the CDR3 is TGTGCCAGCTCACAGGGGTGGGCCTACGAGCAGTACTTC.

The V call is TRBV19, the J call TRBJ2-7; 8 nucleotides agree with TRBD1. J was trimmed by 3 bases and V by 5 bases; bases with no gene match: 9. Germline CDR1 LNHDA, CDR2 SQIVND (reference sequence). This CDR3 comprises 15 residues. The CDR3 is CASSLDAGTGYEQYF. The CDR3 DNA follows: TGTGCCAGTAGTTTGGACGCCGGGACAGGCTACGAGCAGTACTTC.

The chain joins TRBV13 to TRBJ2-1; D possibly corresponds to TRBD2 (5 bases). The CDR3 extends over 12 amino acids. Germline CDR1 is PRHDT and CDR2 is FYEKMQ (reference sequence). Trimming pared 2 bases from V and 7 bases from J, leaving 6 bases between. The CDR3 loop reads CASSLRLNEQFF. The CDR3 nucleotides read TGTGCCAGCAGCTTAAGACTAAATGAGCAGTTCTTC.

This clone was detected a few times. CDR3 nucleotide sequence: TGCGCCAGCAGCCAAGATCTAGCGGGAGAGACCCAGTACTTC. The encoded protein is CASSQDLAGETQYF. The gene calls are TRBV4-3 and TRBJ2-5, with 8 bases fitting TRBD2. The CDR3 is made up of 14 amino acids. In germline, CDR1 is LGHNA, CDR2 YSLEER. The ends lost 0 bases at V and 4 bases at J; junction bases unmatched: 1.